The clone carrying this T cell receptor (beta chain) appeared many times. The CDR3 is 15 residues long. V was cut by 5 bases and J by 2 bases, with 14 bases left in between. Germline CDR1 is MDHEN and CDR2 is SYDVKM. The CDR3 regions of TCR beta were amplified from RNA transcripts. A set of HTBI primers served as the primers for a first-round RT-PCR of the TCR CDR3. Each CDR3 protein is one row after TCRdb ran MiXCR on the multiplex PCR reads. Here the sample spans about 290,000 distinct CDR3 sequences, about an eighth being singletons. This entry belongs to a study of T cells in Graves' hyperthyroidism and ophthalmopathy.

The sample consisted of blood. V gene TRBV28 combines with J gene TRBJ2-3, with D possibly TRBD2 on 6 matching bases. The TCR was taken from a woman aged 25 to 39 with Graves' hyperthyroidism that later progressed to Graves' ophthalmopathy. The CDR3 DNA follows: TGTGCCAGCAGTGGGTATGGAGGGGCCACAGATACGCAGTATTTT. Encoded protein: CASSGYGGATDTQYF.